This T cell receptor beta chain was found in a study of cytomegalovirus exposure and HLA in healthy donors. Findings of the study overall: The authors later linked a missense DCLRE1C variant to TCR beta V- and J-gene trimming.

As for this clone: What it binds is not known.

V shed 2 bases, J shed 7 bases, and the junction held 9 bases outside the gene matches. The CDR3 is 16 residues long. From germline, CDR1 is MDHEN and CDR2 SYDVKM. Researchers ran the PCR with 60 Vbeta and 13 Jbeta primers. Here immunoSEQ multiplex PCR was the method, and the copy in TCRdb shows in-frame clones only, minus some. The table lists around 140,000 clones, about four fifths of them singletons. The sequence was obtained from a man aged 35-49 years in good health and CMV-seronegative. The sequencing input was PBMCs. The V gene is TRBV28, the J gene TRBJ1-5; 9 nucleotides agree with TRBD1. CDR3 region: CASSLRGQGGVQPQHF. CDR3 in DNA: TGTGCCAGCAGTTTAAGGGGACAGGGAGGCGTCCAGCCCCAGCATTTT.